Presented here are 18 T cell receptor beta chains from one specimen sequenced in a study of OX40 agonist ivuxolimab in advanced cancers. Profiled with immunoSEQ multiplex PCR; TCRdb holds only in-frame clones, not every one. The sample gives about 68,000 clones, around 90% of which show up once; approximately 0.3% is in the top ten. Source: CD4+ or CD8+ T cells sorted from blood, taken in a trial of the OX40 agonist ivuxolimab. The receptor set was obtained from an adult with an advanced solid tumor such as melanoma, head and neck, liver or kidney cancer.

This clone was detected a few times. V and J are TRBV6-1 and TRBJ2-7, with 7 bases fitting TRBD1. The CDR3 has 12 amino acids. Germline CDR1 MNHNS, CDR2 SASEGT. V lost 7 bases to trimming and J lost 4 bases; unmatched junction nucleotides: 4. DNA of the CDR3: TGTGCCAGCACGGGACAGAGATACGAGCAGTACTTC. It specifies CASTGQRYEQYF.

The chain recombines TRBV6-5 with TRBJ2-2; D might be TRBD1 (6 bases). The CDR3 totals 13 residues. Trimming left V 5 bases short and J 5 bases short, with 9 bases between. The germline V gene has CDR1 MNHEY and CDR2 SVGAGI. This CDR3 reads CASSNRVTGELFF. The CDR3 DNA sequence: TGTGCCAGCAGTAACAGGGTTACCGGGGAGCTGTTTTTT.

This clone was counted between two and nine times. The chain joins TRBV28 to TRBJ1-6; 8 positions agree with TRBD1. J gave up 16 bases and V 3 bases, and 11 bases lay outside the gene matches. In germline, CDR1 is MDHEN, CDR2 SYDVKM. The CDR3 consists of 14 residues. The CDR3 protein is CASSLGQASVKLHF. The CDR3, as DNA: TGTGCCAGCAGTTTGGGACAGGCTTCCGTAAAACTCCACTTT.

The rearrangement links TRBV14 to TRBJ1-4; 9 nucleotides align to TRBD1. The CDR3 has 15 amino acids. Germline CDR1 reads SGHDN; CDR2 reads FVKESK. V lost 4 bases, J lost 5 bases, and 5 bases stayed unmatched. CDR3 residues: CASSLTGGVNEKLFF. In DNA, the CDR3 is TGTGCCAGCAGCCTAACAGGGGGCGTAAATGAAAAACTGTTTTTT.

The CDR3 DNA reads as TGTGCCAGCAGTTATAAGGGCCTCGAGCAGTACTTC. Translation: CASSYKGLEQYF. The J gene is TRBJ2-7, the V gene TRBV6-5; no clear D. Per the germline V gene, CDR1 is MNHEY and CDR2 is SVGAGI. The CDR3 runs 12 residues. V lost 3 bases and J 6 bases, leaving 9 bases between the germline ends.

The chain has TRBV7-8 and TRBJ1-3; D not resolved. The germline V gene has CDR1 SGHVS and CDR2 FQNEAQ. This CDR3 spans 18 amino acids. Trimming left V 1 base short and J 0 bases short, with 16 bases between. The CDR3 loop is CASSLDYRVTGSGNTIYF. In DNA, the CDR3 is TGTGCCAGCAGCTTAGATTACCGGGTAACTGGCTCTGGAAACACCATATATTTT.

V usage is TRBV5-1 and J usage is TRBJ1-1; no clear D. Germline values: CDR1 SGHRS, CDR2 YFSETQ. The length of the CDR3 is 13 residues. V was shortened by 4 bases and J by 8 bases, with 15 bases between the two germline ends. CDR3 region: CASSPGPPQEAFF. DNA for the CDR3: TGCGCCAGCAGCCCCGGGCCGCCCCAGGAAGCTTTCTTT.

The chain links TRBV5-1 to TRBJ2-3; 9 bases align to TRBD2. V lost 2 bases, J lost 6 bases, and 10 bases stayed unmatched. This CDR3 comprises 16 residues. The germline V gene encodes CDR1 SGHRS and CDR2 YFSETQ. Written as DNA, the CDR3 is TGCGCCAGCAGCTTACATCTGCGGGAGGGCTACGATACGCAGTATTTT. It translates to CASSLHLREGYDTQYF.

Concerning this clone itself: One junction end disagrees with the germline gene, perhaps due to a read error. The CDR3 coding sequence is TGTGCCAGCACCGTAGAGGCAATTGCCGGGGAGCTGTTTTTT. It yields the protein CASTVEAIAGELFF. V is TRBV9 and J is TRBJ2-2; D not resolved. CDR1 and CDR2 from the germline V gene are SGDLS and YYNGEE. The CDR3 consists of 14 residues.

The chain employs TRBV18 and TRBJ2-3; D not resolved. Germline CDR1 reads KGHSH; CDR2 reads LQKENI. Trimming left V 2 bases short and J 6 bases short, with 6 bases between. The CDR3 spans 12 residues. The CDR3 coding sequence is TGTGCCAGCTCACCAGGGAAGGATACGCAGTATTTT. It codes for CASSPGKDTQYF.

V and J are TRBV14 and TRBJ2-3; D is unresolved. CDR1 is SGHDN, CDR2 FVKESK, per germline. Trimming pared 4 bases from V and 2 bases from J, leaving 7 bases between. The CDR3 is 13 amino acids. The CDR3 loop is CASSPINTDTQYF. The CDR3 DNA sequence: TGTGCCAGCAGCCCAATCAACACAGATACGCAGTATTTT.

The CDR3 nucleotides read TGTGCCAGCAGCTTTAGGACTAGCGGGTACGAGCAGTACTTC. Amino acids: CASSFRTSGYEQYF. The gene calls are TRBV13 and TRBJ2-7; TRBD2 aligns across 11 bases. Germline CDR1 is PRHDT and CDR2 is FYEKMQ (reference sequence). There are 14 residues in the CDR3. V was pared by 3 bases and J by 4 bases, with 2 bases of the junction left unmatched.

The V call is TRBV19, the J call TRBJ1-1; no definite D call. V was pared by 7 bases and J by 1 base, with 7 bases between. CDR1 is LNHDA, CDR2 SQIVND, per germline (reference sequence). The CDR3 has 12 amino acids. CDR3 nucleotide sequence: TGTGCCAGTACTAGGCAGAACACTGAAGCTTTCTTT. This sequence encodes CASTRQNTEAFF.

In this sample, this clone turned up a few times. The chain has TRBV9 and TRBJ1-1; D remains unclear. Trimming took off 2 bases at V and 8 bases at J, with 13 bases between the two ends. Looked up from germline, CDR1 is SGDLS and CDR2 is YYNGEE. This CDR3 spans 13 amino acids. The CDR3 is CASSVLLGGEAFF. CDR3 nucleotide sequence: TGTGCCAGCAGCGTCCTTCTGGGCGGAGAAGCTTTCTTT.

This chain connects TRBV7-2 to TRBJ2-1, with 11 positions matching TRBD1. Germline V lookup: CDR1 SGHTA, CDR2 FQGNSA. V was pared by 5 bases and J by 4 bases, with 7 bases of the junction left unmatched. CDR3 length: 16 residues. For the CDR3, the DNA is TGTGCCAGCAGCGCCACCGGGACAGGGGGATACAATGAGCAGTTCTTC. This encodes CASSATGTGGYNEQFF. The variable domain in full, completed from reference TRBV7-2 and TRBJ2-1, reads GAGVSQSPSNKVTEKGKDVELRCDPISGHTALYWYRQSLGQGLEFLIYFQGNSAPDKSGLPSDRFSAERTGGSVSTLTIQRTQQEDSAVYLCASSATGTGGYNEQFFGPGTRLTVL.

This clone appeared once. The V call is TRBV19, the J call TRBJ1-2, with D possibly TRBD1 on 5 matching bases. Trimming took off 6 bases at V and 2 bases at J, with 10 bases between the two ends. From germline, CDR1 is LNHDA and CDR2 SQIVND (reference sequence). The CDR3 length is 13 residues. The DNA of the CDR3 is TGTGCCAGTAGCCGGGACGGGAACTATGGCTACACCTTC. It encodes CASSRDGNYGYTF.

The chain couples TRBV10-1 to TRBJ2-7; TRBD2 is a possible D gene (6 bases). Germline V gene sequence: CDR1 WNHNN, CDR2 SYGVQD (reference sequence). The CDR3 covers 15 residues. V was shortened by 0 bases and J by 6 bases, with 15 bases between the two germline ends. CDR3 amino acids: CASSESGGGGSEQYF. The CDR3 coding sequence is TGCGCCAGCAGTGAGTCGGGGGGAGGAGGGAGCGAGCAGTACTTC.

Written as DNA, the CDR3 is TGTGCCAGCAGCTTGGTTGGGACTAGCGGGTACGAGCAGTACTTC. It specifies CASSLVGTSGYEQYF. The chain recombines TRBV5-4 with TRBJ2-7; 12 bases match TRBD2. The CDR3 loop spans 15 amino acids. CDR1 and CDR2 from the germline V gene are SGHNT and YYREEE (reference sequence). V lost 0 bases, J lost 4 bases, and 2 bases stayed unmatched.